This entry lists 31 T cell receptor beta chains sequenced from one sample in a study of blood T cell repertoires in COVID-19. Clones were read by immunoSEQ multiplex PCR, and TCRdb kept only the in-frame ones, dropping some. Seen here are 200,000 to 250,000 clones, roughly 79% observed once, and the top ten hold 6.5% to 8.5%. The sample taken for sequencing was peripheral blood. The source is a woman older than 75 with COVID-19, enrolled during active disease.

The chain recombines TRBV27 with TRBJ2-5; D ambiguous. Trimming took 5 bases from V and 2 from J, leaving 9 bases between them. The CDR3 is 13 amino acids. Per the germline V gene, CDR1 is MNHEY and CDR2 is SMNVEV (reference sequence). The CDR3 coding sequence is TGTGCCAGCAGTCCCCCCGGGCAAGAGACCCAGTACTTC. Translation: CASSPPGQETQYF.

The chain employs TRBV7-2 and TRBJ1-5; the match to TRBD1 covers 9 bases. V was pared by 5 bases and J by 5 bases, with 4 bases of the junction left unmatched. CDR3 size: 14 residues. Germline CDR1 is SGHTA and CDR2 is FQGNSA. The CDR3 sequence: CASSRDREYQPQHF. The DNA for the CDR3 is TGTGCCAGCAGCCGGGACAGGGAGTATCAGCCCCAGCATTTT.

The rearrangement links TRBV28 to TRBJ2-1; 8 nucleotides agree with TRBD2. Losses at the gene ends were 5 bases for V and 4 bases for J; bases not matched to a gene: 10. The V gene's germline CDR1 is MDHEN and CDR2 SYDVKM. The CDR3 has 16 residues. Here the CDR3 reads CASSPGQGGRYNEQFF. In nucleotides, the CDR3 is TGTGCCAGCAGTCCGGGGCAGGGCGGGAGGTACAATGAGCAGTTCTTC.

The chain combines TRBV9 with TRBJ2-3; tentatively, D is TRBD2 (6 bases). The length of the CDR3 is 15 residues. Trimming left V 2 bases short and J 3 bases short, with 13 bases between. The germline gives CDR1 SGDLS, CDR2 YYNGEE. As DNA, the CDR3 is TGTGCCAGCAGCGTTTCGGTTAGCGGTACAGATACGCAGTATTTT. Its protein is CASSVSVSGTDTQYF.

This clone was seen a few times. This rearrangement joins TRBV10-3 to TRBJ1-3; no clear D. The V gene lost 4 bases and the J gene lost 0 bases, with 7 bases spanning the gap. Germline-derived CDR1 and CDR2 are ENHRY and SYGVKD. CDR3 length: 14 amino acids. In nucleotides, the CDR3 is TGTGCCATCAGTGGCGGCAACTCTGGAAACACCATATATTTT. Residues: CAISGGNSGNTIYF.

V is TRBV7-3 and J is TRBJ1-1; no reliable D call. CDR1 is SGHTA, CDR2 FQGTGA, per germline. Trimming removed 5 bases at V and 4 bases at J, with 11 bases between. The CDR3 length is 13 residues. This chain's CDR3 is CASSPPAGTEAFF. The CDR3 DNA follows: TGTGCCAGCAGCCCGCCGGCAGGCACTGAAGCTTTCTTT.

This clone was counted a single time. The chain joins TRBV12-5 to TRBJ2-1; 9 bases line up with TRBD2. The J segment lost 3 bases and the V segment lost 5 bases, leaving 8 bases of the junction unmatched. Per the germline V gene, CDR1 is LGHNT and CDR2 is FRNRAP. The CDR3 extends over 16 amino acids. This chain's CDR3 is CASGPNSGSLYNEQFF. DNA for the CDR3: TGTGCTAGTGGTCCAAATAGCGGGAGCCTCTACAATGAGCAGTTCTTC.

V is TRBV7-9 and J is TRBJ1-3, with D hard to call. Germline V gives CDR1 SEHNR, CDR2 FQNEAQ (reference sequence). The CDR3 loop spans 14 amino acids. The V end lost 4 bases, the J end lost 1 base, and 8 bases lay between the germline ends. The CDR3 DNA reads TGTGCCAGCAGCTCAACATCTTCTGGAAACACCATATATTTT. The encoded protein is CASSSTSSGNTIYF.

CDR3 in amino acids: CSGRTGVGETQYF. Here the CDR3 DNA reads TGCAGCGGCCGGACAGGGGTGGGGGAGACCCAGTACTTC. The gene calls are TRBV29-1 and TRBJ2-5, with TRBD1 identical over 9 bases. V shed 7 bases, J shed 5 bases, and the junction held 8 bases outside the gene matches. CDR1 and CDR2 from the germline V gene are SQVTM and ANQGSEA. The CDR3 length is 13 residues.

The chain recombines TRBV5-6 with TRBJ2-7; 7 nucleotides line up with TRBD2. The CDR3 runs to 15 residues. J lost 1 base, V lost 7 bases, and 11 bases had no gene match. Germline V lookup: CDR1 SGHDT, CDR2 YYEEEE. In DNA form, the CDR3 reads TGTGCCAGCCGCCTCGGCGGGAGAGGGTCCTACGAGCAGTACTTC. This translates into CASRLGGRGSYEQYF.

This clone was recorded a few times. The chain is built from TRBV7-9 and TRBJ1-1; TRBD1 might be the D (6 bases). Trimming cost V 2 bases and J 3 bases, with 25 bases left between them. Germline V gives CDR1 SEHNR, CDR2 FQNEAQ (reference sequence). CDR3 length equals 19 residues. CDR3 sequence: CASSLYGARGLNRDTEAFF. The DNA for the CDR3 is TGTGCCAGCAGCTTATATGGTGCCAGGGGCCTCAATCGGGACACTGAAGCTTTCTTT.

This clone was counted once. The chain uses TRBV6-5 and TRBJ2-5, with TRBD2 matching over 9 bases. The ends lost 6 bases at V and 4 bases at J; junction bases unmatched: 6. The CDR3 is 14 amino acids. CDR1 is MNHEY, CDR2 SVGAGI, per germline. Written as DNA, the CDR3 is TGTGCCAGCAGCCCCGGACTAGCGAGAGAGACCCAGTACTTC. Protein: CASSPGLARETQYF.

The chain combines TRBV5-1 with TRBJ1-1, with 10 bases aligning to TRBD1. In germline, CDR1 is SGHRS, CDR2 YFSETQ. CDR3 length: 14 residues. J was trimmed by 4 bases and V by 2 bases; bases with no gene match: 2. Here the CDR3 DNA reads TGCGCCAGCAGCTTAGGGACAGGGGCCACTGAAGCTTTCTTT. Protein product: CASSLGTGATEAFF.

The J gene is TRBJ1-2, the V gene TRBV12-3 or TRBV12-4, with D tentatively TRBD1 (6 bases). The CDR3 is 13 amino acids. Trimming removed 4 bases at V and 6 bases at J, with 12 bases between. CDR3 sequence (DNA): TGTGCCAGCAGTTCCCGGGACATTCATGGCTACACCTTC. It encodes CASSSRDIHGYTF.

The V gene is TRBV3-1 (or the pseudogene TRBV3-2), the J gene TRBJ2-5; unclear D gene. This CDR3 is built from 11 residues. The germline gives CDR1 LGHDT, CDR2 YNNKEL (reference sequence). V lost 1 base, J lost 8 bases, and 5 bases lay in between. CDR3 in amino acids: CASSQGVTQYF. The CDR3 bases are TGTGCCAGCAGCCAAGGCGTAACCCAGTACTTC.

The V call is TRBV5-1, the J call TRBJ1-1; D uncertain. Deletions cut 0 bases from V and 3 bases from J, with 9 bases between. There are 14 residues in the CDR3. CDR1 is SGHRS and CDR2 is YFSETQ in the germline V gene. The CDR3 DNA is TGCGCCAGCAGCTTGGACGCGGGATACACTGAAGCTTTCTTT. This sequence encodes CASSLDAGYTEAFF.

This clone has just a few counts. J is TRBJ1-5 and V is TRBV7-2; perhaps TRBD1 as D (5 bases). The germline V gene has CDR1 SGHTA and CDR2 FQGNSA. V gave up 1 base and J gave up 6 bases, with 13 bases separating them. CDR3 size: 15 residues. CDR3: CASSLEPGGSQPQHF. CDR3 bases: TGTGCCAGCAGCTTAGAGCCGGGGGGTAGTCAGCCCCAGCATTTT.

The chain links TRBV27 to TRBJ2-2; tentative D call: TRBD2 (6 bases). The CDR3 has 15 amino acids. Trimming shortened V by 1 base and J by 4 bases, and 10 bases separated the two germline ends. Germline V gene lookup returns CDR1 MNHEY and CDR2 SMNVEV (reference sequence). Here the CDR3 reads CASSLWGLGTGELFF. CDR3 bases: TGTGCCAGCAGTTTATGGGGACTCGGCACCGGGGAGCTGTTTTTT.

This clone occurred a few times. This sequence joins TRBV12-3 or TRBV12-4 and TRBJ2-1; possibly TRBD2 for D (5 bases). CDR3 size: 12 residues. V dropped 4 bases and J dropped 8 bases, with 9 bases sitting between them. CDR3 region: CASSYSSYEQFF. The CDR3 DNA sequence: TGTGCCAGCAGTTATTCTAGCTATGAGCAGTTCTTC.

In this sample, this clone turned up a few times. The gene calls are TRBV24-1 and TRBJ2-7; 8 bases map to TRBD1. Germline CDR1 KGHDR, CDR2 SFDVKD. This CDR3 contains 16 residues. Trimming at V came to 2 bases and at J to 0 bases, leaving 5 bases not matched to a gene. CDR3 DNA sequence: TGTGCCACCAGTGATTCGGGGACAGGTGCCTCCTACGAGCAGTACTTC. Its protein product is CATSDSGTGASYEQYF.

The chain combines TRBV11-2 with TRBJ2-7; D gene unclear. The CDR3 length is 12 residues. CDR1 is SGHAT, CDR2 FQNNGV, per germline. V was shortened by 3 bases and J by 3 bases, with 6 bases between the two germline ends. The CDR3 loop is CASSFGVYEQYF. The CDR3 region has the DNA TGTGCCAGCAGCTTTGGAGTCTACGAGCAGTACTTC.

The chain carries TRBV6-2 or TRBV6-3 and TRBJ2-7, with D possibly TRBD1 on 6 matching bases. V lost 5 bases, J lost 3 bases, and 20 bases lay in between. Germline CDR1 MNHEY, CDR2 SVGEGT. The CDR3 runs to 16 residues. The CDR3 sequence is CASSALGAPVGYEQYF. CDR3 coding DNA: TGTGCCAGCAGTGCACTGGGGGCCCCGGTAGGCTACGAGCAGTACTTC.

This chain uses TRBV28 with TRBJ1-1, with 9 bases that match TRBD1. The CDR3 loop spans 13 amino acids. Germline V lookup: CDR1 MDHEN, CDR2 SYDVKM. Germline trimming cut 7 bases from V and 7 bases from J; bases unmatched to any gene: 7. CDR3 loop: CASNSGDRVEAFF. CDR3 sequence (DNA): TGTGCCAGCAACTCGGGGGACAGGGTTGAAGCTTTCTTT.

The chain uses TRBV1 and TRBJ2-1; the DNA was not used to check the table's D call, TRBD2. TRBV1 is a pseudogene. CDR3 size: 15 residues. CDR3 sequence: CTSSRRRNSYNEQFF. The CDR3, as DNA: TGCACCAGCAGCCGAAGGAGGAATTCCTACAATGAGCAGTTCTTC.

This chain connects TRBV5-6 to TRBJ2-1; 12 bases align to TRBD2. V shed 2 bases and J 7 bases; nucleotides not matched to a gene: 7. The germline V gene encodes CDR1 SGHDT and CDR2 YYEEEE. The CDR3 loop spans 16 amino acids. CDR3 DNA sequence: TGTGCCAGCAGCTTACCTAGCGGGAGGGTATCAAATGAGCAGTTCTTC. Translating it yields CASSLPSGRVSNEQFF.

The chain is built from TRBV9 and TRBJ2-6; 8 bases match TRBD2. Losses at the gene ends were 5 bases for V and 2 bases for J; bases not matched to a gene: 9. The CDR3 has 17 residues. The germline CDR1 and CDR2 sequences are SGDLS and YYNGEE. CDR3 nucleotide sequence: TGTGCCAGCAGTCGACCCGGGACTAGTGCTGGGGCCAACGTCCTGACTTTC. This codes for CASSRPGTSAGANVLTF. The full variable domain, its missing parts supplied by reference TRBV9 and TRBJ2-6, is DSGVTQTPKHLITATGQRVTLRCSPRSGDLSVYWYQQSLDQGLQFLIQYYNGEERAKGNILERFSAQQFPDLHSELNLSSLELGDSALYFCASSRPGTSAGANVLTFGAGSRLTVL.

The rearrangement uses TRBV15 and TRBJ1-1; D unresolved. The CDR3 runs to 16 residues. Germline CDR1 and CDR2: LNHNV and YYDKDF (reference sequence). Trimming left V 0 bases short and J 1 base short, with 12 bases between. In DNA form, the CDR3 reads TGTGCCACCAGCAGAGATCGCGGGGTAGGGAACACTGAAGCTTTCTTT. Its translation: CATSRDRGVGNTEAFF.

The V and J genes are TRBV3-1 (or the pseudogene TRBV3-2) and TRBJ1-2; D may be TRBD1 (5 bases). This CDR3 is built from 14 residues. The V end was cut by 1 base, the J end by 6 bases, with 12 bases between. Germline CDR1 LGHDT, CDR2 YNNKEL (reference sequence). The CDR3 nucleotides are TGTGCCAGCAGCCAAGTGGGCAGGGTGAATGGCTACACCTTC. Protein sequence: CASSQVGRVNGYTF.

This chain uses TRBV7-2 with TRBJ2-3; TRBD2 aligns across 8 bases. Trimming removed 1 base from V and 6 bases from J; junction bases left unmatched: 9. Looked up from germline, CDR1 is SGHTA and CDR2 is FQGNSA. This CDR3 is 16 amino acids long. CDR3 sequence reads: CASSLGGTRGADTQYF. The DNA for the CDR3 is TGTGCCAGCAGCTTAGGTGGGACTAGAGGCGCTGATACGCAGTATTTT.

The chain uses TRBV14 and TRBJ1-1; D not certain. Trimming cost V 0 bases and J 0 bases, with 11 bases left between them. Germline CDR1 and CDR2: SGHDN and FVKESK. The CDR3 is 16 amino acids. CDR3 residues: CASSQETFRLNTEAFF. The CDR3, as DNA: TGTGCCAGCAGCCAAGAAACATTCAGGCTGAACACTGAAGCTTTCTTT.

The genes are TRBV7-9 and TRBJ2-3, with 8 bases lining up with TRBD2. Germline trimming cut 7 bases from V and 2 bases from J; bases unmatched to any gene: 11. CDR1 is SEHNR, CDR2 FQNEAQ, per germline (reference sequence). This CDR3 spans 16 amino acids. The CDR3 region has the DNA TGTGCCAGCACCTCCCTTCGGGGGGGCCACACAGATACGCAGTATTTT. Amino acids: CASTSLRGGHTDTQYF.